The 14 T cell receptor beta chains given below trace back to one sample, sequenced in a study of OX40 agonist ivuxolimab in advanced cancers. The data were produced by immunoSEQ multiplex PCR, yet TCRdb's version contains in-frame clones alone and is incomplete. The repertoire consists of fewer than 90,000 clones, with 93% occurring once and the leading ten covering about 6.4%. The sequences come from CD4+ or CD8+ T cells sorted from blood, collected in a trial of the OX40 agonist ivuxolimab. The source of these receptors is an adult with an advanced solid tumor such as melanoma, head and neck, liver or kidney cancer.

The rearrangement joins TRBV6-6 to TRBJ2-2; a weak D match, TRBD1 (6 bases). Trimming removed 5 bases from V and 6 bases from J, with 16 bases in between. The CDR3 spans 15 residues. Per the germline V gene, CDR1 is MNHNY and CDR2 is SVGAGI (reference sequence). CDR3 DNA: TGTGCCAGCAGTCCATACAGGGCTCGGGCCGGGGAGCTGTTTTTT. It codes for CASSPYRARAGELFF.

This clone was observed a single time. CDR3 coding DNA: TGTGCCAGTAGTATTCGGGCAAAGGTCTACTACGAGCAGTACTTC. Protein product: CASSIRAKVYYEQYF. V gene TRBV19 combines with J gene TRBJ2-7, with D hard to call. V dropped 3 bases and J dropped 3 bases, with 15 bases sitting between them. In germline, CDR1 is LNHDA, CDR2 SQIVND (reference sequence). The CDR3 runs to 15 residues.

This chain joins TRBV27 and TRBJ2-7; D unclear. The CDR3 contains 16 residues. CDR1 MNHEY and CDR2 SMNVEV come from the germline V gene (reference sequence). Trimming stripped 6 bases from V and 2 bases from J, with 20 bases between. The CDR3 protein is CASSLTGVAKPYEQYF. The CDR3 coding sequence is TGTGCCAGCAGCCTCACGGGTGTGGCCAAACCCTACGAGCAGTACTTC.

The chain is built from TRBV5-8 and TRBJ2-1, with 10 bases that match TRBD2. The CDR3 runs 17 residues. The germline V gene encodes CDR1 SGHTS and CDR2 YDEGEE. J lost 4 bases, V lost 1 base, and 8 bases had no gene match. Here the CDR3 reads CASSLWLAGEVYNEQFF. CDR3 DNA: TGTGCCAGCAGCTTGTGGCTAGCGGGGGAGGTGTACAATGAGCAGTTCTTC.

This chain joins TRBV27 and TRBJ1-4; maybe TRBD1 (6 bases). Germline loops: CDR1 MNHEY, CDR2 SMNVEV (reference sequence). The CDR3 runs 17 residues. Trimming pared 1 base from V and 2 bases from J, leaving 14 bases between. The CDR3 loop reads CASSLLSQGKTNEKLFF. CDR3 nucleotides: TGTGCCAGCAGTTTATTAAGTCAGGGGAAGACTAATGAAAAACTGTTTTTT.

The chain is built from TRBV6-5 and TRBJ1-1; D possibly corresponds to TRBD1 (5 bases). V lost 0 bases and J lost 1, with 9 bases in between. The CDR3 is 15 amino acids. The germline V gene encodes CDR1 MNHEY and CDR2 SVGAGI. CDR3 sequence (DNA): TGTGCCAGCAGTTACTCAGAAACAGGGAACACTGAAGCTTTCTTT. Translated, it gives CASSYSETGNTEAFF.

This chain links TRBV2 with TRBJ1-2, with TRBD1 identical over 8 bases. The V gene end was trimmed by 1 base and the J gene end by 6 bases; junction bases not matched to a gene: 4. The CDR3 spans 14 residues. The germline CDR1 and CDR2 sequences are SNHLY and FYNNEI. The CDR3 nucleotides read TGTGCCAGCAGTGAAGAACCACAGGGGGATGGCTACACCTTC. This encodes CASSEEPQGDGYTF.

The chain couples TRBV27 to TRBJ2-2; the D gene is possibly TRBD1 (5 bases). CDR3 size: 16 residues. CDR1 is MNHEY, CDR2 SMNVEV, per germline (reference sequence). The V end lost 4 bases, the J end lost 4 bases, and 16 bases lay between the germline ends. CDR3 coding DNA: TGTGCCAGCAGTTCGATCTCTGACAGTTTCACCGGGGAGCTGTTTTTT. This sequence encodes CASSSISDSFTGELFF.

The V and J genes are TRBV19 and TRBJ2-7; 7 positions agree with TRBD1. Unmatched junction bases numbered 5, after V lost 3 bases and J lost 6 bases. Germline CDR1 LNHDA, CDR2 SQIVND (reference sequence). This CDR3 comprises 13 residues. CDR3 amino acids: CASSMREGAEQYF. The CDR3 coding sequence is TGTGCCAGTAGTATGCGAGAGGGGGCCGAGCAGTACTTC.

This chain connects TRBV7-2 to TRBJ2-1; D perhaps matches TRBD1 (6 bases). The germline gives CDR1 SGHTA, CDR2 FQGNSA. V was trimmed by 4 bases and J by 6 bases, leaving 7 bases between them. The CDR3 contains 12 residues. CDR3 region: CASSSGVNEQFF. CDR3 DNA sequence: TGTGCCAGCAGCTCAGGGGTCAATGAGCAGTTCTTC.

V gene TRBV10-3 combines with J gene TRBJ2-1, with D possibly called TRBD1 or TRBD2 (5 bases each). The V gene's germline CDR1 is ENHRY and CDR2 SYGVKD. V lost 8 bases to trimming and J lost 4 bases, with 15 bases between them. The CDR3 loop spans 14 amino acids. CDR3 sequence: CAIGDPDLYNEQFF. CDR3 in DNA: TGTGCCATCGGGGACCCCGACTTGTACAATGAGCAGTTCTTC.

The J gene is TRBJ1-5, the V gene TRBV27; the D gene is possibly TRBD1 (5 bases). This CDR3 spans 16 amino acids. Germline CDR1 reads MNHEY; CDR2 reads SMNVEV (reference sequence). V lost 0 bases and J 2 bases, leaving 11 bases between the germline ends. The CDR3 nucleotides read TGTGCCAGCAGTTTATCAGGAGAGGGGCGCAATCAGCCCCAGCATTTT. As protein: CASSLSGEGRNQPQHF.

CDR3 amino acids: CASSLFDSQETQYF. CDR3 in DNA: TGTGCCAGCAGCTTATTTGACAGCCAAGAGACCCAGTACTTC. The chain combines TRBV7-9 with TRBJ2-5; TRBD1 might be the D (5 bases). V lost 2 bases and J lost 1, with 8 bases in between. Germline CDR1 and CDR2: SEHNR and FQNEAQ (reference sequence). This CDR3 has 14 amino acids.

CDR3 bases: TGTGCCAGCAGTGGTCTAGGGCTTTTTCAGCCCCAGCATTTT. The encoded protein is CASSGLGLFQPQHF. The J gene is TRBJ1-5, the V gene TRBV2; D gene unclear. Trimming took 4 bases from V and 6 from J, leaving 13 bases between them. Germline loops: CDR1 SNHLY, CDR2 FYNNEI. This CDR3 comprises 14 residues.